This TCR beta chain is drawn from a study of T cell repertoires in cytomegalovirus infection. This clonotype was counted once. Its antigen remains unknown. This CDR3 region has 15 residues. The V gene's germline CDR1 is LGHNA and CDR2 YSLEER. Trimming removed 2 bases from V and 5 bases from J; junction bases left unmatched: 3. A single record per CDR3 protein comes from TCRdb applying MiXCR to the reads. The table has 550,000 to 850,000 distinct CDR3 sequences, roughly 36% seen once. This TCR was recovered from a human donor in good health (CMV status not recorded). Some clones in this sample may be carry-over from other donors' samples. The material was cultured PBMCs, obtained from culture after CMV antigen stimulation. J is TRBJ2-5 and V is TRBV4-3, with 12 bases fitting TRBD2. The CDR3 nucleotides are TGCGCCAGCAGCCAATGGACTAGCGGGGTTGAGACCCAGTACTTC. It codes for CASSQWTSGVETQYF.